This T cell receptor beta chain was captured by sequencing in a study of T-cell reconstitution after alpha-beta-depleted transplantation in children. Germline assignment: CDR1 MNHEY and CDR2 SMNVEV (reference sequence). The CDR3 length is 15 residues. Trimming pared 5 bases from V and 2 bases from J, leaving 13 bases between. Unique molecular identifiers were used in preparing the TCRbeta library. Via MiXCR, TCRdb re-called the PCR reads, giving one row per CDR3 protein. The sample includes around 250,000 distinct CDR3 sequences, 9.9% seen only once; the top ten take 10%. This clonotype has just a few counts.

This clonotype was sampled from a human donor who donated a stem cell graft to a child with SCID. This rearrangement joins TRBV27 to TRBJ2-1; D remains unclear. The input for sequencing was PBMCs from the stem cell graft donor, taken from the stem cell graft. In nucleotides, the CDR3 is TGTGCCAGCAGTAAAAGCTGGTTAGCCTACAATGAGCAGTTCTTC. It yields the protein CASSKSWLAYNEQFF.